This TCR beta chain was recorded in a study of CD8 T cells in ankylosing spondylitis. Whole-study results and caveats: Some motif variants were previously reported in reactive arthritis synovial fluid and blood. The authors reported significant enrichment of disease-linked clones in matched ankylosing spondylitis synovial fluid. Blood from ankylosing spondylitis patients appeared to carry a characteristic roughly 8-variant TCR beta motif.

Quantitative 5'-RACE with molecular barcodes was used to make the TCR beta libraries. TCRdb itself ran the 5' RACE reads through MiXCR, one entry per CDR3 protein. Among under 850,000 distinct CDR3 sequences listed, around 19% were seen once. The sample holds a few counts of this clonotype. What it recognizes is unknown. This CDR3 comprises 14 residues. Trimming pared 4 bases from V and 8 bases from J, leaving 15 bases between. Germline CDR1 LGHNA, CDR2 YNFKEQ. The source of this sequence is a male donor with ankylosing spondylitis. Material for sequencing was blood, either unsorted or a sorted T cell fraction (not recorded which). This chain uses TRBV4-2 with TRBJ2-1; tentative D call: TRBD1 (5 bases). CDR3 sequence (DNA): TGTGCCAGCAGCCTTCTTTTGCAGGGCGATGAGCAGTTCTTC. Translation: CASSLLLQGDEQFF.